These 15 T cell receptor beta chains came from one sample sequenced in a study of T-cell reconstitution after alpha-beta-depleted transplantation in children. As it was prepared, the TCRbeta library received unique molecular identifiers. TCRdb passed the PCR reads through MiXCR, listing each CDR3 protein once. The table has almost 400,000 distinct CDR3 sequences, just over 20% seen once. The source was PBMCs from the stem cell graft donor, collected from the stem cell graft. The receptor set was obtained from a human donor who donated a stem cell graft to a child with acute myeloid leukemia.

CDR3 sequence reads: CASSLVIRGQRGISKNIQYF. The CDR3 nucleotides read TGTGCCAGCAGTTTAGTAATCAGGGGCCAAAGGGGGATTTCCAAAAACATTCAGTACTTC. The chain carries TRBV12-3 or TRBV12-4 and TRBJ2-4; D perhaps matches TRBD1 (6 bases). Trimming left V 1 base short and J 2 bases short, with 24 bases between. This CDR3 spans 20 amino acids.

In regard to this clonotype: The missing conserved phenylalanine or tryptophan at the end of this CDR3 makes a read error likely. The chain combines TRBV29-1 with TRBJ2-3; D is undetermined. This CDR3 has 14 residues. The V and J ends lost 6 bases and 7 bases respectively, with 20 bases between them. Germline V gene sequence: CDR1 SQVTM, CDR2 ANQGSEA. The CDR3 region is CSVRPGPSMNTQYY. The CDR3, as DNA: TGCAGCGTCCGCCCCGGCCCCTCTATGAATACGCAGTATTAT.

This clonotype has just a few counts. The genes are TRBV6-4 and TRBJ2-2; maybe TRBD2 (5 bases). V dropped 7 bases and J dropped 7 bases, with 13 bases sitting between them. This CDR3 contains 13 residues. Germline V gene sequence: CDR1 MRHNA, CDR2 SNTAGT. CDR3 loop: CASKPGSGGELFF. In DNA, the CDR3 is TGTGCCAGCAAGCCGGGGTCGGGCGGGGAGCTGTTTTTT.

This chain uses TRBV6-1 with TRBJ2-7, with 12 bases lining up with TRBD2. The junction had 4 bases not matched to a gene; V was cut back by 6 bases and J by 1 base. Germline loops: CDR1 MNHNS, CDR2 SASEGT. This CDR3 is built from 15 residues. The CDR3: CASRETSGGSYEQYF. As DNA, the CDR3 is TGTGCCAGCAGAGAGACTAGCGGGGGATCCTACGAGCAGTACTTC.

This clonotype was recorded a few times. The chain carries TRBV29-1 and TRBJ2-5, with D possibly matching TRBD2 (6 bases). The CDR3 has 19 residues. Germline V gene data show CDR1 as SQVTM and CDR2 as ANQGSEA. Between the trimmed V and J ends, which lost 4 bases and 2 bases, there was a span of 29 bases. CDR3 in amino acids: CSVVVLGSNGGIWQETQYF. CDR3 sequence (DNA): TGCAGCGTTGTTGTTCTGGGCAGTAATGGGGGGATATGGCAAGAGACCCAGTACTTC.

This clonotype was counted many times. The V gene is TRBV13, the J gene TRBJ1-1; D uncertain. Trimming left V 5 bases short and J 6 bases short, with 10 bases between. The CDR3 runs 12 residues. CDR1 PRHDT and CDR2 FYEKMQ come from the germline V gene (reference sequence). CDR3 loop: CASSPKPAEAFF. The CDR3 nucleotides read TGTGCCAGCAGCCCAAAGCCGGCTGAAGCTTTCTTT.

This clonotype appeared a few times. The rearrangement joins TRBV12-3 or TRBV12-4 to TRBJ2-3, with D uncertain. The CDR3 is 15 amino acids. The V and J ends lost 3 bases and 2 bases respectively, with 12 bases between them. CDR3 protein: CASSFDPPPTDTQYF. The CDR3 DNA follows: TGTGCCAGCAGTTTTGATCCGCCCCCCACAGATACGCAGTATTTT.

This clonotype showed up just a few times. V gene TRBV20-1 combines with J gene TRBJ2-5; maybe TRBD1 (5 bases). Per the germline V gene, CDR1 is DFQATT and CDR2 is SNEGSKA (reference sequence). V was clipped by 5 bases and J by 5 bases, with 15 bases between them. This CDR3 spans 13 amino acids. Here the CDR3 DNA reads TGCAGTGCTGCTCGACAGTCCAGGGAGACCCAGTACTTC. This codes for CSAARQSRETQYF.

The chain recombines TRBV7-6 with TRBJ2-2, with 12 bases matching TRBD2. CDR1 is SGHVS and CDR2 is FNYEAQ in the germline V gene. The CDR3 covers 16 residues. J lost 3 bases, V lost 4 bases, and 3 bases had no gene match. The CDR3 region is CASSSRLAGDTGELFF. The CDR3 coding sequence is TGTGCCAGCAGCTCACGACTAGCGGGAGACACCGGGGAGCTGTTTTTT.

This clonotype turned up a few times. The rearrangement uses TRBV28 and TRBJ2-3; TRBD2 aligns across 10 bases. J gave up 1 base and V 8 bases, and 12 bases lay outside the gene matches. CDR1 is MDHEN, CDR2 SYDVKM, per germline. The CDR3 runs to 17 residues. Here the CDR3 reads CASRTSGLTSGTDTQYF. The CDR3 coding sequence is TGTGCCAGCCGGACTAGCGGACTCACGAGTGGCACAGATACGCAGTATTTT.

In this sample, this clonotype turned up a few times. The V gene is TRBV28, the J gene TRBJ1-2; no firm D call. V was pared by 4 bases and J by 4 bases, with 7 bases between. The CDR3 is made up of 12 amino acids. CDR1 and CDR2 (germline): MDHEN, SYDVKM. CDR3 nucleotide sequence: TGTGCCAGCAGTTATCGGGCCTATGGCTACACCTTC. It encodes CASSYRAYGYTF.

The V gene is TRBV7-8, the J gene TRBJ2-7, with TRBD2 identical over 9 bases. Losses at the gene ends were 1 base for V and 5 bases for J; bases not matched to a gene: 6. The CDR3 is 15 amino acids. Germline lookup yields CDR1 SGHVS and CDR2 FQNEAQ. The CDR3 DNA follows: TGTGCCAGCAGCTTAGGTCTAGCGGGAACCAACGAGCAGTACTTC. Encoded protein: CASSLGLAGTNEQYF.

A few counts support this clonotype. The V and J genes are TRBV10-3 and TRBJ2-5, with TRBD2 as a possible D gene (5 bases). CDR1 ENHRY and CDR2 SYGVKD come from the germline V gene. This CDR3 region has 13 residues. Trimming left V 6 bases short and J 7 bases short, with 15 bases between. CDR3 sequence reads: CAIRLRAEGTQYF. CDR3 DNA: TGTGCCATCAGGCTGCGGGCCGAGGGGACCCAGTACTTC.

In this sample, this clonotype turned up many times. V and J are TRBV25-1 and TRBJ2-3; TRBD2 aligns across 12 bases. Germline CDR1 reads MGHDK; CDR2 reads SYGVNS. The CDR3 totals 15 residues. Unmatched junction bases numbered 5, after V lost 5 bases and J lost 5 bases. In DNA, the CDR3 is TGTGCCAGCAGTCTAGCGGGAGGGCCTAGAGATACGCAGTATTTT. This translates into CASSLAGGPRDTQYF.

The chain combines TRBV20-1 with TRBJ2-2; perhaps D is TRBD1 or TRBD2 (5 bases each). Germline CDR1 is DFQATT and CDR2 is SNEGSKA (reference sequence). The CDR3 extends over 14 amino acids. The germline V and J ends were trimmed by 6 bases and 4 bases, with 15 bases remaining between them. In nucleotides, the CDR3 is TGCAGTGCCCGATTAGAGGGGACCACCGGGGAGCTGTTTTTT. Protein: CSARLEGTTGELFF.